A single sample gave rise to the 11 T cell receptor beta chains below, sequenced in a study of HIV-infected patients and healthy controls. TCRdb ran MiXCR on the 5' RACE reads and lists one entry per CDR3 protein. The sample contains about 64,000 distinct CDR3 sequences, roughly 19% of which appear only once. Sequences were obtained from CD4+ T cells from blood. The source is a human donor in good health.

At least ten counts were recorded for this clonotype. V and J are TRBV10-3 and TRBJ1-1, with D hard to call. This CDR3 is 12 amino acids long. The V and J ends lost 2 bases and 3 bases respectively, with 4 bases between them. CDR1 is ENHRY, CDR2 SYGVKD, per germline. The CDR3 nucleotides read TGTGCCATCAGTGAGGCTTACACTGAAGCTTTCTTT. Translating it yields CAISEAYTEAFF.

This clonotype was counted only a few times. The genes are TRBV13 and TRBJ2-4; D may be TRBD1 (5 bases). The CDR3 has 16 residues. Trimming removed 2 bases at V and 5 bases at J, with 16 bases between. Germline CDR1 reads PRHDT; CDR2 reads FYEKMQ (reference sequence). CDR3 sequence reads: CASSLRGQTTENIQYF. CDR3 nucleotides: TGTGCCAGCAGCTTAAGGGGCCAAACGACCGAAAACATTCAGTACTTC.

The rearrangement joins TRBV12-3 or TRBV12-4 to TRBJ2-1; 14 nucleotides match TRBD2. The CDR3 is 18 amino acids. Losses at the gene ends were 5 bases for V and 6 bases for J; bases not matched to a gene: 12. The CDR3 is CASSQGLAGARGPNEQFF. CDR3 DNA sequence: TGTGCCAGCAGTCAGGGACTAGCGGGAGCGAGGGGGCCCAATGAGCAGTTCTTC.

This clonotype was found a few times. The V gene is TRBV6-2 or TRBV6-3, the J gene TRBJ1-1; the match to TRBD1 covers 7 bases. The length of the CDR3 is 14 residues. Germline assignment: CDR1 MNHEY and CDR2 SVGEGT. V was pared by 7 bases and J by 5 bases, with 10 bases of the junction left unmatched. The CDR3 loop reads CASMKPGQTTEAFF. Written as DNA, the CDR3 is TGTGCCAGCATGAAACCGGGACAGACAACTGAAGCTTTCTTT.

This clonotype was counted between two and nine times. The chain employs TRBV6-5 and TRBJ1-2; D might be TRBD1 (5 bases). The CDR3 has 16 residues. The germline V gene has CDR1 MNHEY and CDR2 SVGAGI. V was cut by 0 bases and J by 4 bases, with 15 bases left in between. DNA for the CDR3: TGTGCCAGCAGTTACTCGTCACGGGGAAGGGGCTATGGCTACACCTTC. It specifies CASSYSSRGRGYGYTF.

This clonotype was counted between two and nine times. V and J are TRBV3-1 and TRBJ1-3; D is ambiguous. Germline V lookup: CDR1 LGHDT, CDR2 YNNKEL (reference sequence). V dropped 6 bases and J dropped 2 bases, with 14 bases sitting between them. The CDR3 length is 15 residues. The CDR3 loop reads CASSPSYGAGNTIYF. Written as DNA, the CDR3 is TGTGCCAGCAGTCCATCATATGGGGCTGGAAACACCATATATTTT.

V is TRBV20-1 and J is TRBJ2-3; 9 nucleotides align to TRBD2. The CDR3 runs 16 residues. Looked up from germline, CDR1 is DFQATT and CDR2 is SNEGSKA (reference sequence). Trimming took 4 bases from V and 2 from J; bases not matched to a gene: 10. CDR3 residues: CSATPVTSGPTDTQYF. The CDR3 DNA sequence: TGCAGTGCTACCCCCGTCACTAGCGGGCCCACAGATACGCAGTATTTT.

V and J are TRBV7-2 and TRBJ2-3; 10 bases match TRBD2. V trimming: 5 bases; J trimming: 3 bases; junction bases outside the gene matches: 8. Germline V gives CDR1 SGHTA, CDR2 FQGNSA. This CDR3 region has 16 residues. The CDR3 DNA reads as TGTGCCAGCAGCAAAGACGTAGCGGGAGGAACAGATACGCAGTATTTT. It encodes CASSKDVAGGTDTQYF.

CDR3 in amino acids: CASSTRTGNSYNSPLHF. The CDR3, as DNA: TGTGCCAGCAGTACCCGGACAGGGAACTCCTATAATTCACCCCTCCACTTT. V and J are TRBV27 and TRBJ1-6; 8 bases map to TRBD1. The CDR3 loop spans 17 amino acids. The germline gives CDR1 MNHEY, CDR2 SMNVEV (reference sequence). With V trimmed by 5 bases and J by 0 bases, 6 bases remained unmatched.

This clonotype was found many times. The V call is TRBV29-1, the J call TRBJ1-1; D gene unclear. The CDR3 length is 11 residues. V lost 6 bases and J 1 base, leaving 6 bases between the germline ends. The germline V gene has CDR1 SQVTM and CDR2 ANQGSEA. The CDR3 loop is CSVRRNTEAFF. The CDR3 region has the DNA TGCAGCGTCCGCAGGAACACTGAAGCTTTCTTT.

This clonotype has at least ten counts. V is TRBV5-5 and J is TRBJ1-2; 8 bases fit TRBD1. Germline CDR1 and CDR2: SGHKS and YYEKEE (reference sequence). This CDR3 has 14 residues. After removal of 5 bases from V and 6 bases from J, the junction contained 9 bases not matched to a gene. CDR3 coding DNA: TGTGCCAGCAGGACAGGGGAATCGCCCCATGGCTACACCTTC. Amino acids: CASRTGESPHGYTF.